Sequencing of this T cell receptor beta chain was carried out in a study of T cells in Graves' hyperthyroidism and ophthalmopathy. Overall study results and limits: Most expanded thyroid clonotypes above 0.001 also appeared in blood.

Amplification targeted TCR beta CDR3 regions from RNA transcripts. RT-PCR in the first round (using the HTBI primer set) targeted the TCR CDR3. TCRdb independently ran MiXCR on the multiplex PCR reads; one entry per CDR3 protein. The sample contains hundreds of thousands of distinct CDR3 sequences, more than 45% of which appear only once. The CDR3 has 13 amino acids. Germline values: CDR1 DFQATT, CDR2 SNEGSKA (reference sequence). Trimming took off 1 base at V and 0 bases at J, with 7 bases between the two ends. A remark on this clonotype: The target antigen is unknown.

This sequence originates from a young woman with Graves' hyperthyroidism. Source material: peripheral blood or thyroid tissue (not recorded which). The J gene is TRBJ2-7, the V gene TRBV20-1; possible D gene TRBD2, 6 bases. As DNA, the CDR3 is TGCAGTGCTAGAGCCGGGAGCTCCTACGAGCAGTACTTC. Residues: CSARAGSSYEQYF.